Presented here are 17 T cell receptor beta chains from one specimen sequenced in a study of glioma-infiltrating T cells (dated by TCRdb to between 2015 and 2016). TCRdb names Illumina MiSeq as the instrument used. The iRepertoire nested amplicon-rescue multiplex PCR (arm-PCR) platform was used to amplify TCR alpha and beta CDR3 regions from RNA. In-frame beta chains were kept once TCRdb had trimmed the public reads at Q25 with fastp and called clones with MiXCR. Each CDR3 protein gets just one entry, which takes the most common genes and DNA from the rows behind it. For this sample there are 9,500 to 13,000 distinct CDR3 sequences; roughly 61% appear just once. In total, the top ten clones hold about 20% of the sample. The sequenced material came from glioma tissue, nonneoplastic brain tissue, or PBMCs (not recorded which). The receptors shown here come from a human donor with low-grade glioma or glioblastoma, undergoing nonglioma brain surgery, or in good health (not recorded which).

At least ten counts were recorded for this clonotype. The CDR3, as DNA: TGTGCCAGCAGCTGGGGGGACTCCTACGAGCAGTACTTC. Protein product: CASSWGDSYEQYF. This chain connects TRBV11-2 to TRBJ2-7, with a tentative D call TRBD2 (6 bases). Germline CDR1 reads SGHAT; CDR2 reads FQNNGV. V dropped 4 bases and J dropped 0 bases, with 7 bases sitting between them. This CDR3 has 13 residues. Filled out from reference TRBV11-2 and TRBJ2-7, the complete variable domain reads EAGVAQSPRYKIIEKRQSVAFWCNPISGHATLYWYQQILGQGPKLLIQFQNNGVVDDSQLPKDRFSAERLKGVDSTLKIQPAKLEDSAVYLCASSWGDSYEQYFGPGTRLTVT.

The chain joins TRBV3-1 to TRBJ2-7; 7 positions agree with TRBD1. The V gene end was trimmed by 5 bases and the J gene end by 5 bases; junction bases not matched to a gene: 12. The CDR3 contains 15 residues. CDR1 LGHDT and CDR2 YNNKEL come from the germline V gene (reference sequence). The CDR3 DNA reads TGTGCCAGCAGCGGCCGGGAAAGGGGGCGACACGAGCAGTACTTC. It codes for CASSGRERGRHEQYF.

This clonotype counts as medium-sized. This chain joins TRBV10-3 and TRBJ1-2, with D perhaps TRBD1 (5 bases). Trimming removed 2 bases at V and 4 bases at J, with 11 bases between. This CDR3 is 14 amino acids long. Germline loops: CDR1 ENHRY, CDR2 SYGVKD. The CDR3 nucleotides are TGTGCCATCAGTGAGAATGGGGGTCGCTATGGCTACACCTTC. This gives the protein CAISENGGRYGYTF.

As regards this clonotype: An end of the junction does not agree with germline; a read error may underlie this. The gene calls are TRBV28 and TRBJ1-1; D not certain. This CDR3 is built from 11 residues. The germline CDR1 and CDR2 sequences are MDHEN and SYDVKM. The CDR3 reads CASRRNTEALF. CDR3 sequence (DNA): TGTGCCAGCAGACGAAACACTGAAGCTTTGTTT.

This clonotype is deemed medium-sized (0.01 to 0.1%). This chain's CDR3 is CASMVLEGSEAFF. In DNA form, the CDR3 reads TGTGCCAGCATGGTCCTAGAGGGTTCTGAAGCTTTCTTT. The chain links TRBV2 to TRBJ1-1; D gene uncertain. The V and J ends lost 7 bases and 6 bases respectively, with 15 bases between them. The CDR3 loop spans 13 amino acids. CDR1 is SNHLY, CDR2 FYNNEI, per germline.

This clonotype showed up many times. A much larger clone sits a single nucleotide away, making a read error possible. The chain joins TRBV7-2 to TRBJ2-1; 8 nucleotides align to TRBD2. The CDR3 has 16 amino acids. The germline V gene has CDR1 SGHTA and CDR2 FQGNSA. In DNA, the CDR3 is TGTGCCCGCAGCCCACGAGCGGGAGCCGGTAAAAATGAGCAGTTCTTC. It yields the protein CARSPRAGAGKNEQFF.

By proportion, this clonotype is medium-sized. As DNA, the CDR3 is TGCAGTGCTAGAGATCAAGGGGGTAGCTCCTACGAGCAGTACTTC. Protein sequence: CSARDQGGSSYEQYF. This chain links TRBV20-1 with TRBJ2-7, with D possibly TRBD1 on 6 matching bases. Per germline, CDR1 DFQATT and CDR2 SNEGSKA (reference sequence). This CDR3 has 15 amino acids. The V gene lost 0 bases and the J gene lost 0 bases, with 12 bases spanning the gap.

This clonotype was seen a few times. A read error is possible here, since a much larger clone lies one base away. The J gene is TRBJ2-1, the V gene TRBV3-1; 10 bases are a match to TRBD2. V lost 2 bases and J lost 5; bases outside the gene matches: 15. The CDR3 length is 19 residues. CDR1 is LGHDT, CDR2 YNNKEL, per germline (reference sequence). The CDR3, as DNA: TGTGCCAGCAGCCAAAATCACACCCCGCTAGCGGGAGTAAACAATGAGCAGTTCTTC. Protein: CASSQNHTPLAGVNNEQFF.

In its sample, this clonotype was seen many times. The V gene is TRBV19, the J gene TRBJ2-2; unclear D gene. This CDR3 comprises 18 residues. V gave up 3 bases and J gave up 1 base, with 18 bases separating them. Per germline, CDR1 LNHDA and CDR2 SQIVND (reference sequence). The CDR3 is CASSMLVVWAQNTGELFF. CDR3 DNA sequence: TGTGCCAGTAGTATGTTGGTTGTTTGGGCCCAGAACACCGGGGAGCTGTTTTTT.

The chain recombines TRBV13 with TRBJ2-1; tentatively, D is TRBD2 (6 bases). Germline assignment: CDR1 PRHDT and CDR2 FYEKMQ (reference sequence). V was clipped by 5 bases and J by 4 bases, with 21 bases between them. The CDR3 is 17 amino acids. In DNA form, the CDR3 reads TGTGCCAGCAGCAACGAGGGACTCGGAGTGGGGTACAATGAGCAGTTCTTC. Translated: CASSNEGLGVGYNEQFF.

This clonotype is labeled medium-sized. The chain links TRBV4-3 to TRBJ1-2, with TRBD1 matching over 8 bases. Germline CDR1 LGHNA, CDR2 YSLEER. This CDR3 comprises 15 residues. With 3 bases clipped from V and 0 bases from J, the junction kept 3 bases outside the gene matches. DNA for the CDR3: TGCGCCAGCAGCCAGGGGACAGGAGCTAACTATGGCTACACCTTC. Residues: CASSQGTGANYGYTF.

The V gene is TRBV10-2, the J gene TRBJ1-5; TRBD1 matches at 8 bases. Looked up from germline, CDR1 is WSHSY and CDR2 is SAAADI. V dropped 6 bases and J dropped 15; count of bases not matched to a gene: 13. The CDR3 spans 13 residues. CDR3 protein: CASRDRALISPHF. DNA of the CDR3: TGCGCCAGCAGGGACAGGGCTTTAATCAGCCCGCATTTT.

Judged by abundance, this clonotype is medium-sized (0.01 to 0.1%). The chain has TRBV20-1 and TRBJ2-3; TRBD2 matches at 9 bases. The trim removed 3 bases at V and 5 bases at J, leaving 12 bases unmatched. Germline V gene lookup returns CDR1 DFQATT and CDR2 SNEGSKA (reference sequence). The length of the CDR3 is 16 residues. This CDR3 reads CSARSGGTSSRDTQYF. The CDR3, as DNA: TGCAGTGCTAGGTCGGGCGGGACTAGCAGTAGAGATACGCAGTATTTT.

Regarding this clonotype: The junction departs from the called germline gene at one end, perhaps through a read error. The rearrangement joins TRBV20-1 to TRBJ2-2; the match to TRBD2 covers 11 bases. This CDR3 contains 16 residues. Germline V gene sequence: CDR1 DFQATT, CDR2 SNEGSKA (reference sequence). The CDR3 bases are TGCAGTGCCCGTCCCCCACTAGCGGGAGACACCAGGGAGCTGTTTTTT. Amino acid sequence: CSARPPLAGDTRELFF.

This clonotype was observed many times. The CDR3 sequence is CSVRQGDQPQHF. In DNA, the CDR3 is TGCAGCGTCCGACAGGGGGATCAGCCCCAGCATTTT. The chain recombines TRBV29-1 with TRBJ1-5; the match to TRBD1 covers 9 bases. V was pared by 6 bases and J by 5 bases, with 2 bases of the junction left unmatched. CDR3 length: 12 amino acids. CDR1 is SQVTM and CDR2 is ANQGSEA in the germline V gene.

Worth noting for this clonotype: A read error may produce the germline difference seen at one junction end. The chain has TRBV28 and TRBJ1-5; tentatively, D is TRBD1 (5 bases). This CDR3 spans 17 amino acids. The germline CDR1 and CDR2 sequences are MDHEN and SYDVKM. The DNA of the CDR3 is TGTTCCAGCAGGAACCGACAGCGCTCTTATATCAATCAGCCCCAGCATTTC. Encoded protein: CSSRNRQRSYINQPQHF.

This clonotype is medium-sized by share. An end of the junction does not agree with germline; a read error may underlie this. The genes are TRBV4-3 and TRBJ1-2, with D possibly matching TRBD1 (5 bases). The length of the CDR3 is 15 residues. Germline V CDR1 and CDR2: LGHNA, YSLEER. The CDR3 region has the DNA TGCGCCAGCAACCAAGGAGCAGGGCTCAACTATGGCTACACCTTC. Translated: CASNQGAGLNYGYTF.